This entry lists 9 T cell receptor beta chains sequenced from one sample in a study of post-analysis software for immune sequencing data. Built from TCR beta cDNA, the libraries had unique molecular identifiers in them. TCRdb reanalysed the PCR reads using MiXCR and keeps one entry per CDR3 protein. The repertoire includes roughly 180,000 distinct CDR3 sequences, roughly 31% of them detected once, and roughly 1.6% sits in the top ten. General study findings and limits: The five TRBV segments detected at higher frequency in patients than in controls included TRBV5-6, TRBV5-1 and TRBV20-1.

Their specific antigens are unknown. Sequenced: blood. The receptors here all came from a girl aged 10 to 17 with multiple sclerosis.

The sample holds a few counts of this clonotype. The rearrangement links TRBV15 to TRBJ2-1, with 10 bases aligning to TRBD2. Germline assignment: CDR1 LNHNV and CDR2 YYDKDF (reference sequence). The CDR3 has 19 amino acids. V dropped 2 bases and J dropped 0; count of bases not matched to a gene: 10. The CDR3 region has the DNA TGTGCCACCAGCAGAACCGGGACTAGCGTCAGGAGCTCCTACAATGAGCAGTTCTTC. This encodes CATSRTGTSVRSSYNEQFF.

This rearrangement joins TRBV6-2 or TRBV6-3 to TRBJ1-1; D is undetermined. The CDR3 is 14 amino acids. Germline V lookup: CDR1 MNHEY, CDR2 SVGEGT. Trimming removed 0 bases at V and 1 base at J, with 6 bases between. The CDR3 sequence is CASSYSTANTEAFF. The CDR3 DNA is TGTGCCAGCAGTTACTCGACGGCGAACACTGAAGCTTTCTTT.

As concerns this clonotype: A much larger clone differs by one base, so this may be a read error. This sequence joins TRBV3-1 and TRBJ2-5; 10 bases are a match to TRBD2. There are 16 residues in the CDR3. From germline, CDR1 is LGHDT and CDR2 YNNKEL (reference sequence). The CDR3: CAGSQAPSGSWETQYF. For the CDR3, the DNA is TGTGCCGGCAGCCAAGCGCCTAGCGGGAGTTGGGAGACCCAGTACTTC.

As regards this clonotype: With a much larger clone just one base away, this may be a read error. The gene calls are TRBV28 and TRBJ2-1; TRBD1 matches 7 bases. Unmatched junction bases numbered 14, after V lost 4 bases and J lost 5 bases. This CDR3 is built from 17 residues. The germline V gene has CDR1 MDHEN and CDR2 SYDVKM. CDR3: CASSWVRTGQIHNEQFF. In DNA form, the CDR3 reads TGTGCCAGCAGTTGGGTTAGAACGGGACAGATACACAATGAGCAGTTCTTC.

This clonotype showed up just a few times. This chain uses TRBV18 with TRBJ1-1; TRBD1 aligns across 11 bases. The CDR3 is 15 residues long. Trimming removed 6 bases from V and 3 bases from J; junction bases left unmatched: 6. Germline-derived CDR1 and CDR2 are KGHSH and LQKENI. The CDR3: CASSRTGGQDTEAFF. The CDR3 DNA reads TGTGCCAGCTCCCGGACAGGGGGCCAGGACACTGAAGCTTTCTTT.

Details on this clonotype: Relative to the germline gene, one junction end is altered; a read error may explain this. The rearrangement uses TRBV12-3 or TRBV12-4 and TRBJ1-2; D perhaps matches TRBD1 (6 bases). The CDR3 length is 15 residues. The CDR3 loop is CASNRGASSNYGHTF. For the CDR3, the DNA is TGTGCCAGCAACCGGGGGGCGTCGTCAAACTATGGCCACACCTTC.

Details on this clonotype: A read error may account for a junction end that differs from germline. The chain links TRBV2 to TRBJ2-1; 10 bases fit TRBD1. Germline CDR1 is SNHLY and CDR2 is FYNNEI. This CDR3 is built from 16 residues. In DNA form, the CDR3 reads TGTGCCAGCTCGCACAATCCGGGACAGGGGAGGAATGAGCGGTTCTTC. As protein: CASSHNPGQGRNERFF.

In the case of this clonotype: The junction departs from the called germline gene at one end, perhaps through a read error. The chain combines TRBV10-3 with TRBJ2-3, with a possible D match to TRBD1 (5 bases). Germline CDR1 reads ENHRY; CDR2 reads SYGVKD. The CDR3 consists of 15 residues. CDR3 loop: CAVSESEGDTDTQYF. In DNA, the CDR3 is TGTGCCGTCAGTGAGTCCGAAGGGGACACAGATACGCAGTATTTT.

Regarding this clonotype: This may be a read error, as it is one base from a much larger clone. This rearrangement joins TRBV12-3 or TRBV12-4 to TRBJ2-7; D is perhaps TRBD2 (6 bases). The V end lost 11 bases, the J end lost 1 base, and 18 bases lay between the germline ends. CDR3 length equals 14 residues. CDR3 amino acids: CAGGAEEESYEQYF. The CDR3 bases are TGTGCCGGCGGGGCGGAGGAGGAATCCTACGAGCAGTACTTC.